A single T cell receptor beta chain is shown here with its context. Generated by immunoSEQ multiplex PCR, the TCRdb table keeps only in-frame clones and is missing some. Altogether 100,000 to 150,000 clones are present, 90% being singletons, with the ten largest covering around 2.5%. This sample is part of a study of control samples from healthy donors and cancer patients. The clonotype originates from a man aged 18 to 30 in good health. Sequenced: blood.

The CDR3 bases are TGTGCCAGCAGCTCCCTTTACAATGAGCAGTTCTTC. Translation gives CASSSLYNEQFF. The chain recombines TRBV7-2 with TRBJ2-1; D unresolved. The V gene's germline CDR1 is SGHTA and CDR2 FQGNSA. CDR3 length equals 12 residues. V was cut by 4 bases and J by 4 bases, with 5 bases left in between.